This T cell receptor (beta chain) appears in the sequencing data of a study of T cells after posttransplantation cyclophosphamide. Study-wide results and caveats: TRB clonality was highly associated with recipient CMV seropositivity and reactivation. Donor CD8+ memory clones often dominated recipient blood repertoires at later times.

Remarks on this clone: Antigen: not known.

V lost 3 bases and J lost 5; bases outside the gene matches: 6. Germline CDR1 is MGHDK and CDR2 is SYGVNS. This CDR3 has 15 amino acids. Assay used: immunoSEQ multiplex PCR; TCRdb lists only in-frame clones, some missing. Among around 43,000 clones listed, almost 95% were seen once. J is TRBJ2-7 and V is TRBV25-1, with 11 bases fitting TRBD1. The sequenced sample consisted of PBMCs. The receptor was derived from a woman aged 50 to 60 in good health and a related stem cell transplant donor. The CDR3 nucleotides are TGTGCCAGCAGTGATCCCCGGACAGGGGGCCACGAGCAGTACTTC. Its translation: CASSDPRTGGHEQYF.